This T cell receptor beta chain is drawn from a study of T cells expressing NK-cell markers. On the study more broadly: TCR beta repertoires came from sorted CD3+CD56+NKG2C+, CD3+CD56+NKG2C- and CD3+CD56-NKG2C+ T cells.

TCRdb re-called the 5' RACE reads and gives one entry per CDR3 protein, without DNA. This repertoire comprises some 460,000 distinct CDR3 sequences; its ten largest clones make up more than 1.4%. Germline lookup yields CDR1 SGDLS and CDR2 YYNGEE. This CDR3 spans 14 amino acids. The sample consisted of blood T cells: a sorted CD56 or NKG2C T cell subset, CD4+ or CD8+ T cells, or bulk PBMC T cells (not recorded which). The chain carries TRBV9 and TRBJ2-7. This receptor was obtained from a woman aged 45-65 years in good health. CDR3: CASSVAVRSYEQYF.